This TCR beta chain was observed in a study of spatial heterogeneity in lung cancer. Study-wide background: Across the raw uncorrected reads, a unique TCR and UMI combination was observed, on average, more than ten times.

Germline V CDR1 and CDR2: SNHLY, FYNNEI. Trimming removed 1 base at V and 2 bases at J, with 8 bases between. The CDR3 loop spans 14 amino acids. Time point indicated: sample taken at primary tumor resection. TCRdb reanalysed the 5' RACE reads using MiXCR and keeps one entry per CDR3 protein. The sample includes under 85,000 distinct CDR3 sequences, under 8.5% of them seen just once. V is TRBV2 and J is TRBJ1-1, with D possibly being TRBD1 (5 bases). The input for sequencing was PBMCs, taken at surgery. This clonotype originated in a male donor with early-stage non-small cell lung cancer. The CDR3 nucleotides read TGTGCCAGCAGTGAAGGCCAGGGTAACACTGAAGCTTTCTTT. Amino acids: CASSEGQGNTEAFF.